The present T cell receptor (beta chain) was sequenced within a study of T cell responses to AZD1222 COVID-19 vaccine. Data came from immunoSEQ multiplex PCR; TCRdb stores just in-frame clones and leaves some out. The sample includes 120,000 to 150,000 clones, about 93% of them seen just once. Regarding the study as a whole: Most donors were white British, females outnumbered males, and clonal diversity was possibly underestimated. Nearly half of spike-specific TCRs reportedly target variant regions that are unmutated in the B.1.351 and B.1.1.7 variants.

The CDR3 contains 11 residues. From germline, CDR1 is SNHLY and CDR2 FYNNEI. V was clipped by 6 bases and J by 4 bases, with 6 bases between them. Turning to this clone: Its antigen is not known.

The TCR comes from an adult in good health. The source was peripheral blood, collected on day 0 of MenACWY control vaccination. The chain is built from TRBV2 and TRBJ1-2; D call uncertain. CDR3 sequence reads: CASSDGYGYTF. The CDR3 nucleotides read TGTGCCAGCAGCGACGGCTATGGCTACACCTTC.